The 11 T cell receptor beta chains presented below share a single source sample, sequenced in a study of identical twins listed by TCRdb under 2016. The library was generated by 5' RACE. The reads were generated on an Illumina HiSeq 2000. TCRdb reworked the public reads: Q25 trimming with fastp, MiXCR clone assembly, productive beta chains retained. Here each entry gathers all rows of one CDR3 protein and keeps the most common genes and DNA. This sample comprises 200,000 to 250,000 distinct CDR3 sequences, 5% to 7% of them detected only once. In total, the top ten clones hold roughly 15% of the sample. This sample also appeared in a second study, on T cells expressing NK-cell markers.

Material for sequencing was CD8+ T cells sorted from blood. These receptors came from a woman younger than 35 in good health.

CDR3 bases: TGCGCCAGCAGCCTTTCCCCCTTATCGGTTGAAGCTTTCTTT. Amino acids: CASSLSPLSVEAFF. The chain uses TRBV5-1 and TRBJ1-1; D is unclear. This CDR3 is built from 14 residues. V was trimmed by 4 bases and J by 7 bases, leaving 17 bases between them. The germline CDR1 and CDR2 sequences are SGHRS and YFSETQ. The full variable domain, with the rest looked up from reference TRBV5-1 and TRBJ1-1, is KAGVTQTPRYLIKTRGQQVTLSCSPISGHRSVSWYQQTPGQGLQFLFEYFSETQRNKGNFPGRFSGRQFSNSRSEMNVSTLELGDSALYLCASSLSPLSVEAFFGQGTRLTVV.

This clonotype was counted at least ten times. The rearrangement uses TRBV10-3 and TRBJ2-2; D assignment may be TRBD1 or TRBD2 (5 bases each). This CDR3 comprises 15 residues. Germline assignment: CDR1 ENHRY and CDR2 SYGVKD. The ends were cut back, 2 bases at V and 5 bases at J, with 12 bases in the middle. The CDR3 region has the DNA TGTGCCATCAGTGAGGCCGTGGGGGAGACCGGGGAGCTGTTTTTT. Protein sequence: CAISEAVGETGELFF.

This clonotype was counted ten times or more. J is TRBJ2-1 and V is TRBV27; D unresolved. The germline V gene encodes CDR1 MNHEY and CDR2 SMNVEV (reference sequence). The CDR3 is 12 amino acids. V was clipped by 4 bases and J by 8 bases, with 9 bases between them. CDR3 in DNA: TGTGCCAGCAGTTCATTCGGGTATGAGCAGTTCTTC. Its protein is CASSSFGYEQFF.

This clonotype appeared a few times. The V gene is TRBV13, the J gene TRBJ2-3; 8 positions agree with TRBD2. V was pared by 3 bases and J by 4 bases, with 6 bases of the junction left unmatched. CDR1 and CDR2 from the germline V gene are PRHDT and FYEKMQ (reference sequence). There are 15 residues in the CDR3. CDR3 residues: CASSFGRGGPDTQYF. DNA of the CDR3: TGTGCCAGCAGCTTCGGTCGGGGGGGCCCAGATACGCAGTATTTT.

This clonotype came up a few times. The V gene is TRBV7-8, the J gene TRBJ2-1; 10 bases align to TRBD2. Germline CDR1 and CDR2: SGHVS and FQNEAQ. This CDR3 has 17 residues. V lost 5 bases and J lost 0; bases outside the gene matches: 7. Here the CDR3 DNA reads TGTGCCAGCAGCGTGCCACTAGCGGGGTTCTCCTACAATGAGCAGTTCTTC. This translates into CASSVPLAGFSYNEQFF.

This clonotype was counted at least ten times. The chain is built from TRBV6-1 and TRBJ2-1; 8 nucleotides agree with TRBD1. CDR1 is MNHNS and CDR2 is SASEGT in the germline V gene. Unmatched junction bases numbered 3, after V lost 7 bases and J lost 1 base. This CDR3 comprises 14 residues. The CDR3 coding sequence is TGTGCCAGCACCCGACAGGGGTCCTACAATGAGCAGTTCTTC. Translation gives CASTRQGSYNEQFF.

This clonotype occurred many times. This chain links TRBV12-3 or TRBV12-4 with TRBJ2-7; D is undetermined. The CDR3 runs to 11 residues. The ends were cut back, 0 bases at V and 7 bases at J, with 4 bases in the middle. The CDR3 loop reads CASSLAGEQYF. The CDR3 nucleotides are TGTGCCAGCAGTTTAGCGGGGGAGCAGTACTTC.

The gene calls are TRBV7-2 and TRBJ1-6; D gene unclear. Germline assignment: CDR1 SGHTA and CDR2 FQGNSA. The CDR3 loop spans 16 amino acids. Trimming cost V 5 bases and J 9 bases, with 20 bases left between them. CDR3 sequence (DNA): TGTGCCAGCAGCCCCACGCGAGCCAAGCGGGGTTCACCCCTCCACTTT. Translation: CASSPTRAKRGSPLHF.

This clonotype was recorded many times. CDR3 residues: CASSYMRAQGETQYF. In DNA, the CDR3 is TGTGCCAGCAGCTACATGCGGGCTCAGGGAGAGACCCAGTACTTC. The chain recombines TRBV6-2 or TRBV6-3 with TRBJ2-5, with D perhaps being TRBD1 or TRBD2 (5 bases each). The CDR3 contains 15 residues. V was clipped by 6 bases and J by 4 bases, with 18 bases between them. Per germline, CDR1 MNHEY and CDR2 SVGEGT.

To note about this clonotype: Sequence at one end of the junction differs from germline and may be a read error. The chain uses TRBV3-1 and TRBJ2-1; perhaps TRBD1 as D (6 bases). In germline, CDR1 is LGHDT, CDR2 YNNKEL (reference sequence). The CDR3 extends over 14 amino acids. The CDR3 is CACSRTATYDEQFF. For the CDR3, the DNA is TGTGCCTGCTCAAGGACAGCTACCTACGATGAGCAGTTCTTC.

The J gene is TRBJ2-2, the V gene TRBV10-3; D could derive from TRBD1 or TRBD2 (5 bases each). Germline V lookup: CDR1 ENHRY, CDR2 SYGVKD. The V end was cut by 11 bases, the J end by 6 bases, with 19 bases between. There are 14 residues in the CDR3. The CDR3 protein is CALLTGTQSGELFF. The CDR3 nucleotides are TGTGCCCTCCTAACCGGGACGCAGTCCGGGGAGCTGTTTTTT.